The source of this T cell receptor (beta chain) is a study of a mutant IDH1 vaccine in newly diagnosed glioma. Study information: Treatment recipients were approximately 62% male and about 40% female, and their mean age was around 40 years. Patients' prior therapy spanned radiotherapy, temozolomide, or both; most underwent both. Study findings and constraints: The vaccine induced immune responses, and these occurred in 93.3% of patients.

Noted time point: baseline, week 1 (first vaccination visit). Treatment in this sample: pre-vaccination baseline after standard-of-care therapy. Tumors from donors were new WHO grade 3 or 4 IDH1-mutant astrocytomas with ATRX loss. In regard to this clone: Its antigen is not known.

TCRdb's copy holds only in-frame clones and misses some; the assay was immunoSEQ multiplex PCR. The profile covers about 100,000 clones, with around 77% appearing a single time and over 6.5% taken by the ten largest. The sequence derives from a man aged 35-49 years with glioma. This material consisted of PBMCs, taken from a glioma patient treated with radiotherapy, temozolomide or both.

The CDR3, as DNA: TGTGCCAGCAGTAGGGGTCACGAGCAGTACTTC. Its protein is CASSRGHEQYF. The chain couples TRBV25-1 to TRBJ2-7; maybe TRBD1 (5 bases). CDR3 length: 11 amino acids. Germline values: CDR1 MGHDK, CDR2 SYGVNS. Trimming pared 5 bases from V and 5 bases from J, leaving 7 bases between.